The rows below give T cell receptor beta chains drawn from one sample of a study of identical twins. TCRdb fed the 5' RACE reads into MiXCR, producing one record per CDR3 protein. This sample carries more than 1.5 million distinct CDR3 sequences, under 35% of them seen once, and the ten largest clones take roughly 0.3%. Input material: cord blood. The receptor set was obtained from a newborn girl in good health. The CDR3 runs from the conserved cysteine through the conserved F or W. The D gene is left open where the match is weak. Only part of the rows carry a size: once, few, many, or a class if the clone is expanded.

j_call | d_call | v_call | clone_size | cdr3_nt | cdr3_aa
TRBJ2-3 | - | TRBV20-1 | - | TGCAGTGCTAGGCCTCGAAACATAAAATCTGGGCAGTATTTT | CSARPRNIKSGQYF
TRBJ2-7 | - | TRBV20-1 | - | TGCAGTGCTGCCCGAAACAGGGCGATGGGGTCCTACGAGCAGTACTTC | CSAARNRAMGSYEQYF
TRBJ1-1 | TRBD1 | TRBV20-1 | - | TGCAGTGCTAGTCCCACAGGGGGCATAAGGGGCACTGAAGCTTTCTTT | CSASPTGGIRGTEAFF
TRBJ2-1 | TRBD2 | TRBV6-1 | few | TGTGCCAGTACGGGACTAGCCCCCAATGAGCAGTTCTTC | CASTGLAPNEQFF
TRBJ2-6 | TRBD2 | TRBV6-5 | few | TGTGCCAGCAGTTACTCGATGGCGGGAGAGGCTGGGGCCAACGTCCTGACTTTC | CASSYSMAGEAGANVLTF
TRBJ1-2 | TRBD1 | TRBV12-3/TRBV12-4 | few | TGTGCCAGCAGGGGGACAGGGGCGCCTTATGGCTACACCTTC | CASRGTGAPYGYTF
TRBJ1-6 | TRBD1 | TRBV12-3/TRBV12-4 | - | TGTGCCAGCAACGACCGACAGGGAAGCTATAATTCACCCCTCCACTTT | CASNDRQGSYNSPLHF
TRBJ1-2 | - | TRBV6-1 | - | TGTGCCAGCAGTGATCTCAGAGCTAACTATGGCTACACCTTC | CASSDLRANYGYTF
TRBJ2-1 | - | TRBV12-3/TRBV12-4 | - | TGTGCCAGCAGCCCAGCGGGCCTGAGGGATGAGCAGTTCTTC | CASSPAGLRDEQFF
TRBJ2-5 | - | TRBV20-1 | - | TGCAGTGCTAGAGAGCGGTACCAAGAGACCCAGTACTTC | CSARERYQETQYF
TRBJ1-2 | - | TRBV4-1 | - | TGCGCCAGCAGCCAAGTCCCGATGAGAGACCCCGCTTTCTATGGCTACACCTTC | CASSQVPMRDPAFYGYTF
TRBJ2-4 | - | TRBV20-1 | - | TGCAGTGCCTTACGCGACAGGCCAAAAAACATTCAGTACTTC | CSALRDRPKNIQYF
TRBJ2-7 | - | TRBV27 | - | - | CASSFVPAGRTYEQYF
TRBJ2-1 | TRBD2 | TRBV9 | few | TGTGCCAGCAGCGTAGGAGGAGCGGGGGTCTTGGATGAGCAGTTCTTC | CASSVGGAGVLDEQFF
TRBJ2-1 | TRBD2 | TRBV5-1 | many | TGTGCCAGCAGCCTGACTAGCGGATACTACAATGAGCAGTTCTTC | CASSLTSGYYNEQFF
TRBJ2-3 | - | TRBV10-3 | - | TGTGCCATCAGAAGGGGCACAGATACGCAGTATTTT | CAIRRGTDTQYF
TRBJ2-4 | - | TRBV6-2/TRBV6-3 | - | TGTGCCAGCAGTTACCTAGCGGCCAAAAACATTCAGTACTTC | CASSYLAAKNIQYF
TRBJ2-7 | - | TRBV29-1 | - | TGCGGCGTTGCTGATCAGGGCTCCTCCTACGAGCAGTACTTC | CGVADQGSSYEQYF
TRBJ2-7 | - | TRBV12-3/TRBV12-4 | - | TGTGCCAGCAGCTCCACCGGGACTTCCTACAATGAGCAGTACTTC | CASSSTGTSYNEQYF
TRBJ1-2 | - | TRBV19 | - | TGTGCCAGTAGTATATGGTCGACCGGTCGACTTGGCTACACCTTC | CASSIWSTGRLGYTF
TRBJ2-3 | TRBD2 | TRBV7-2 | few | TGTGCCAGCAGCTTCTTCCTAGCGGGGGTAGGAGATACGCAGTATTTT | CASSFFLAGVGDTQYF
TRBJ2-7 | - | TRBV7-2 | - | TGTGCCAGCAGCTTAAGAGACAGGTTGTACGAGCAGTACTTC | CASSLRDRLYEQYF
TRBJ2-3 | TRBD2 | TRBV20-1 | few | TGCAGTGCTAGTGAGAGCCAGCGGGAGTTCTCGTTCACAGATACGCAGTATTTT | CSASESQREFSFTDTQYF
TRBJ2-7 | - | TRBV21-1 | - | TGTGCCGGGGACAGGGGGTTCCTTCCCCACCACCACGAGCAGTACTTC | CAGDRGFLPHHHEQYF
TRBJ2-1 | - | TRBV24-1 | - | TGTGCCACCAGTTCTCTAGTTCGAAATGAGCAGTTCTTC | CATSSLVRNEQFF
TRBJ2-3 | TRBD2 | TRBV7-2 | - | TGTGCCAGCGGTAGGACTAGCGGGGGCGTGGCAGATACGCAGTATTTT | CASGRTSGGVADTQYF
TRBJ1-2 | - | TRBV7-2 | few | TGTGCCAGCAGCTTAAGAGGGCAGGGCTTCTATGGCTACACCTTC | CASSLRGQGFYGYTF
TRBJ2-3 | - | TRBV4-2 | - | TGTGCCAGCAGCCAACCGGGATCTACCACAGATACGCAGTATTTT | CASSQPGSTTDTQYF
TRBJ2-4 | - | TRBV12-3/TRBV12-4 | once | TGTGCCAGCAGTTCTGGACCCAAAGAGACCCTGTACTTC | CASSSGPKETLYF
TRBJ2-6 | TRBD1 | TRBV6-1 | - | TGTGCCAGCAGTGAAGAGGGACAGTTCTCTGGGGCCAACGTCCTGACTTTC | CASSEEGQFSGANVLTF
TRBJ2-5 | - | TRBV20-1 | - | TGCAGTGCTGGGGTTCCGGGACTTCAAGAGACCCAGTACTTC | CSAGVPGLQETQYF
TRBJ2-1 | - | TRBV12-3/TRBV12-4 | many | TGTGCCAGCAGTTTGACCGAGCAGTTCTTC | CASSLTEQFF
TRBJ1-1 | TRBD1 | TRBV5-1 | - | TGCGCCAGCAGCTTGCCCAGGGGGCGGAACACTGAAGCTTTCTTT | CASSLPRGRNTEAFF
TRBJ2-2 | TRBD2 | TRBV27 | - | TGTGCCAGCAAATCAATCAGGGTAGCGGGAGCCGGGGAGCTGTTTTTT | CASKSIRVAGAGELFF
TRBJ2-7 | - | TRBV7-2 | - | TGTGCCAGCAGCCGGACCCCACGGTACGAGCAGTACTTC | CASSRTPRYEQYF
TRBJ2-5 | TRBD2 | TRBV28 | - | TGTGCCAGCAACCGGGGGGGGCCTTTTCAAGAGACCCAGTACTTC | CASNRGGPFQETQYF
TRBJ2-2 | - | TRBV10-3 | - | TGTGCCACCTATTCATGGGGCGGGGAGCTGTTTTTT | CATYSWGGELFF
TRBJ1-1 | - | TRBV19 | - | TGTGCCAGTAGCGACCGGACAGCTACAAACACTGAAGCTTTCTTT | CASSDRTATNTEAFF
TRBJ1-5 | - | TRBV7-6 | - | TGTCCCAGCAGCTTAGGGAGGACACGGAATCAGCCCCAGCATTTT | CPSSLGRTRNQPQHF
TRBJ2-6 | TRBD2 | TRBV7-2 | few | TGTGCCAGCAGCACGGGGGGGCCCTCTGGGGCCAACGTCCTGACTTTC | CASSTGGPSGANVLTF
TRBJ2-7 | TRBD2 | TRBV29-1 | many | TGCAGCGTTGATGGTGGTAGCGGGAGTCACTACGAGCAGTACTTC | CSVDGGSGSHYEQYF
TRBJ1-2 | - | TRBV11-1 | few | TGTGCCAGCAGCTTCGCCGACAGGTTGGGCTACACCTTC | CASSFADRLGYTF
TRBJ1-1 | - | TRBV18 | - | TGTGCCAGCTCACCAATATCTCAGAGGACAAGTGCCATGAACACTGAAGCTTTCTTT | CASSPISQRTSAMNTEAFF
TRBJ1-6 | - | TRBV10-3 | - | TGTGCCATCAGGGTCGACAGGAATTCACCCCCCCACTTT | CAIRVDRNSPPHF
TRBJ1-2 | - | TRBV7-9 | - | TGTGCCAGCAGCCTACTTCGGGGGAAGGACTATGGCTACACCTTC | CASSLLRGKDYGYTF
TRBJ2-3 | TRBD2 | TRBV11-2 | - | TGTGCCAGCAGCTTTAGCGGGGGAACCACAGATACGCAGTATTTT | CASSFSGGTTDTQYF
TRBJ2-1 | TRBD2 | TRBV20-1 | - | TGCAGTGCTAGAGATCACGGGAGGGTTTACAATGAGCAGTTCTTC | CSARDHGRVYNEQFF
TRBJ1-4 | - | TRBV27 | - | TGTGCCAGCAGTTTACTGGGGGCGAGGGGTGAAAAACTGTTTTTT | CASSLLGARGEKLFF
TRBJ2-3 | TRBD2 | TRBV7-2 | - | TGTGCCAGCAGCCGGCGGGAACTGAGCGGGAGAAGAGATACGCAGTATTTT | CASSRRELSGRRDTQYF
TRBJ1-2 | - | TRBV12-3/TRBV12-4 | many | TGTGCCAGCAGTTTAAGCGACCGCTATGGCTACACCTTC | CASSLSDRYGYTF
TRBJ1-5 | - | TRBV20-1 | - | TGCAGTGCTATGGGGGAGGGTCGCCAGCCCCAGCATTTT | CSAMGEGRQPQHF
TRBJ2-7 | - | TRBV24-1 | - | TGTGCCACCAGTGATCAAAAGGGCGAGCAGTACTTC | CATSDQKGEQYF
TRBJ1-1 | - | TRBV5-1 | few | TGCGCCAGCAGCTTACCGAGAGGGCGGGACACTGAAGCTTTCTTT | CASSLPRGRDTEAFF